One sample yielded the 29 T cell receptor beta chains listed below, sequenced in a study of graft-versus-host responses after intestinal transplantation. Measured with immunoSEQ multiplex PCR; TCRdb has only the in-frame clones, and not every one. The data contain more than 55,000 clones, roughly 90% of them singletons. The sample here was PBMCs, taken 26 days after transplant. The source of these receptors is a human patient who received an intestinal transplant, so some T cells may come from the graft donor.

V is TRBV7-2 and J is TRBJ2-3; 8 bases fit TRBD2. The CDR3 length is 18 residues. Unmatched junction bases numbered 13, after V lost 1 base and J lost 4 bases. Germline CDR1 reads SGHTA; CDR2 reads FQGNSA. This chain's CDR3 is CASSLGKRGGLGSDTQYF. CDR3 coding DNA: TGTGCCAGCAGCTTAGGCAAACGGGGGGGCCTGGGGTCAGATACGCAGTATTTT.

The rearrangement links TRBV11-2 to TRBJ2-7, with D unclear. The CDR3 extends over 14 amino acids. The V and J ends lost 1 base and 1 base respectively, with 8 bases between them. Per germline, CDR1 SGHAT and CDR2 FQNNGV. Here the CDR3 reads CASSLGGYSYEQYV. The CDR3 DNA reads as TGTGCCAGCAGCTTAGGCGGATATTCCTACGAGCAGTACGTC.

The genes are TRBV7-3 and TRBJ2-5, with TRBD1 as a possible D gene (7 bases). Germline loops: CDR1 SGHTA, CDR2 FQGTGA. V shed 4 bases and J shed 4 bases, with 10 bases lying between them. The CDR3 runs 13 residues. CDR3 region: CASSYQGGETQYF. CDR3 DNA sequence: TGTGCCAGCAGCTACCAGGGGGGAGAGACCCAGTACTTC. Full variable domain (outside the CDR3, taken from reference TRBV7-3 and TRBJ2-5): GAGVSQTPSNKVTEKGKYVELRCDPISGHTALYWYRQSLGQGPEFLIYFQGTGAADDSGLPNDRFFAVRPEGSVSTLKIQRTERGDSAVYLCASSYQGGETQYFGPGTRLLVL.

The chain is built from TRBV5-4 and TRBJ2-2, with 8 bases identical to TRBD1. Trimming removed 4 bases from V and 6 bases from J; junction bases left unmatched: 5. The CDR3 is made up of 14 amino acids. The germline gives CDR1 SGHNT, CDR2 YYREEE (reference sequence). The DNA of the CDR3 is TGTGCCAGCAGCCAGACAGGGGTCGCCGGGGAGCTGTTTTTT. This encodes CASSQTGVAGELFF.

This clone was counted a single time. This chain joins TRBV7-9 and TRBJ1-2; 9 nucleotides match TRBD1. Germline trimming cut 2 bases from V and 3 bases from J; bases unmatched to any gene: 4. From germline, CDR1 is SEHNR and CDR2 FQNEAQ (reference sequence). This CDR3 is built from 15 residues. As DNA, the CDR3 is TGTGCCAGCAGCTTATGGACAGGGGAAGACTATGGCTACACCTTC. Its protein is CASSLWTGEDYGYTF. Full variable domain (remainder filled in from reference TRBV7-9 and TRBJ1-2): DTGVSQNPRHKITKRGQNVTFRCDPISEHNRLYWYRQTLGQGPEFLTYFQNEAQLEKSRLLSDRFSAERPKGSFSTLEIQRTEQGDSAMYLCASSLWTGEDYGYTFGSGTRLTVV.

This clone came up a few times. The chain joins TRBV4-1 to TRBJ1-6; D not certain. The germline V gene encodes CDR1 MGHRA and CDR2 YSYEKL. With 8 bases removed from V and 0 bases from J, the gap between germline ends came to 11 bases. The CDR3 runs to 15 residues. DNA for the CDR3: TGCGCCAGCCGCCCAGTCCCCTCCTATAATTCACCCCTCCACTTT. It yields the protein CASRPVPSYNSPLHF.

J is TRBJ2-1 and V is TRBV28, with 13 bases lining up with TRBD2. Trimming removed 8 bases from V and 8 bases from J; junction bases left unmatched: 12. Germline CDR1 reads MDHEN; CDR2 reads SYDVKM. The CDR3 extends over 16 amino acids. CDR3 sequence reads: CASCPRLAGGRDEQFF. Here the CDR3 DNA reads TGTGCCAGCTGCCCTAGACTAGCGGGGGGCCGGGATGAGCAGTTCTTC. The whole variable domain, remainder taken from reference TRBV28 and TRBJ2-1, is DVKVTQSSRYLVKRTGEKVFLECVQDMDHENMFWYRQDPGLGLRLIYFSYDVKMKEKGDIPEGYSVSREKKERFSLILESASTNQTSMYLCASCPRLAGGRDEQFFGPGTRLTVL.

This chain joins TRBV5-1 and TRBJ2-5; 7 bases line up with TRBD1. This CDR3 is built from 14 residues. Trimming removed 2 bases from V and 1 base from J; junction bases left unmatched: 2. CDR1 is SGHRS, CDR2 YFSETQ, per germline. Here the CDR3 DNA reads TGCGCCAGCAGCTTCGACAGGGTCCAAGAGACCCAGTACTTC. Protein sequence: CASSFDRVQETQYF.

Only a few counts were recorded for this clone. This sequence joins TRBV4-1 and TRBJ1-1, with D perhaps TRBD1 (6 bases). Looked up from germline, CDR1 is MGHRA and CDR2 is YSYEKL. The CDR3 runs to 12 residues. V was shortened by 8 bases and J by 5 bases, with 12 bases between the two germline ends. CDR3: CASGAGATEAFF. DNA of the CDR3: TGCGCCAGCGGGGCAGGGGCTACTGAAGCTTTCTTT.

The chain recombines TRBV18 with TRBJ1-3; D unclear. The V gene's germline CDR1 is KGHSH and CDR2 LQKENI. CDR3 size: 20 residues. Trimming took 4 bases from V and 0 from J, leaving 25 bases between them. The CDR3 sequence is CASSLALMEGGSSSGNTIYF. CDR3 sequence (DNA): TGTGCCAGCTCACTAGCTTTGATGGAGGGAGGCTCGTCCTCTGGAAACACCATATATTTT.

This clone was picked up one time. The chain couples TRBV7-3 to TRBJ2-1; TRBD2 aligns across 9 bases. The CDR3 sequence is 15 residues long. In germline, CDR1 is SGHTA, CDR2 FQGTGA. Trimming cost V 5 bases and J 7 bases; bases outside gene matches: 9. The CDR3 protein is CASSPSLSGRNEQFF. CDR3 nucleotides: TGTGCCAGCAGCCCATCCCTGAGCGGGAGGAATGAGCAGTTCTTC.

V usage is TRBV13 and J usage is TRBJ1-1, with D possibly being TRBD1 (5 bases). This CDR3 comprises 15 residues. V was pared by 5 bases and J by 0 bases, with 13 bases between. Germline CDR1 is PRHDT and CDR2 is FYEKMQ (reference sequence). The CDR3, as DNA: TGTGCCAGCAGCCCCGCCGGACACATGAACACTGAAGCTTTCTTT. Protein: CASSPAGHMNTEAFF.

V and J are TRBV7-2 and TRBJ2-3, with D hard to call. The germline V gene has CDR1 SGHTA and CDR2 FQGNSA. This CDR3 is built from 16 residues. V was pared by 6 bases and J by 2 bases, with 18 bases between. The chain's CDR3 is CASSYSISLSTDTQYF. The DNA of the CDR3 is TGTGCCAGCAGTTACTCCATAAGTCTCTCCACAGATACGCAGTATTTT.

The chain joins TRBV28 to TRBJ2-1; the match to TRBD2 covers 8 bases. J was trimmed by 3 bases and V by 6 bases; bases with no gene match: 4. The germline CDR1 and CDR2 sequences are MDHEN and SYDVKM. CDR3 size: 14 residues. The CDR3: CASSTGLGYNEQFF. The CDR3 DNA is TGTGCCAGCAGCACGGGACTAGGCTACAATGAGCAGTTCTTC.

The chain recombines TRBV28 with TRBJ1-5; D gene unclear. The CDR3 spans 13 residues. CDR1 and CDR2 (germline): MDHEN, SYDVKM. Trimming removed 8 bases at V and 4 bases at J, with 12 bases between. CDR3 residues: CASGHRRNQPQHF. The CDR3 DNA reads as TGTGCCAGCGGCCATCGGAGAAATCAGCCCCAGCATTTT.

The chain links TRBV27 to TRBJ1-5, with D perhaps matching TRBD1 (6 bases). Germline V gene lookup returns CDR1 MNHEY and CDR2 SMNVEV (reference sequence). Trimming took off 5 bases at V and 0 bases at J, with 11 bases between the two ends. CDR3 size: 15 residues. The CDR3 DNA follows: TGTGCCAGCAGTGTCAGGGGTTCTAGCAATCAGCCCCAGCATTTT. Amino acids: CASSVRGSSNQPQHF.

This chain uses TRBV2 with TRBJ1-5, with D perhaps matching TRBD1 (5 bases). Trimming cost V 6 bases and J 3 bases, with 18 bases left between them. The CDR3 is 16 residues long. Germline CDR1 is SNHLY and CDR2 is FYNNEI. The CDR3 sequence is CASRARAGSPNQPQHF. The CDR3 nucleotides are TGTGCCAGCAGGGCGAGAGCAGGGTCCCCCAATCAGCCCCAGCATTTT. Full variable domain (outside the CDR3, taken from reference TRBV2 and TRBJ1-5): EPEVTQTPSHQVTQMGQEVILRCVPISNHLYFYWYRQILGQKVEFLVSFYNNEISEKSEIFDDQFSVERPDGSNFTLKIRSTKLEDSAMYFCASRARAGSPNQPQHFGDGTRLSIL.

The gene calls are TRBV7-9 and TRBJ1-2; 7 bases are shared with TRBD1. This CDR3 contains 13 residues. Germline assignment: CDR1 SEHNR and CDR2 FQNEAQ (reference sequence). Germline trimming cut 5 bases from V and 5 bases from J; bases unmatched to any gene: 5. The CDR3 region is CASSPGTVYGYTF. The CDR3 coding sequence is TGTGCCAGCAGCCCCGGGACAGTATATGGCTACACCTTC.

The chain recombines TRBV28 with TRBJ2-7; 8 bases are shared with TRBD2. The trim removed 4 bases at V and 6 bases at J, leaving 8 bases unmatched. Germline V gives CDR1 MDHEN, CDR2 SYDVKM. CDR3 length: 14 residues. In DNA form, the CDR3 reads TGTGCCAGCAGTTCACTAGCGGAGAGGACCGAGCAGTACTTC. It codes for CASSSLAERTEQYF.

V is TRBV5-8 and J is TRBJ1-6; 8 bases are shared with TRBD1. The junction had 8 bases not matched to a gene; V was cut back by 6 bases and J by 6 bases. Germline V gene sequence: CDR1 SGHTS, CDR2 YDEGEE. The CDR3 totals 15 residues. CDR3 nucleotides: TGTGCCAGCATCCACTACGGACAGGGTAATTCACCCCTCCACTTT. Residues: CASIHYGQGNSPLHF.

V and J are TRBV11-3 and TRBJ2-3; D unclear. Germline CDR1 and CDR2: SGHNT and YENEEA. The V end lost 3 bases, the J end lost 6 bases, and 10 bases lay between the germline ends. This CDR3 contains 13 residues. The DNA of the CDR3 is TGTGCCAGCAGCTTCTCACTCGGGGATACGCAGTATTTT. Its protein is CASSFSLGDTQYF. Full variable domain (outside the CDR3, taken from reference TRBV11-3 and TRBJ2-3): EAGVVQSPRYKIIEKKQPVAFWCNPISGHNTLYWYLQNLGQGPELLIRYENEEAVDDSQLPKDRFSAERLKGVDSTLKIQPAELGDSAVYLCASSFSLGDTQYFGPGTRLTVL.

The V call is TRBV19, the J call TRBJ2-5; 8 bases map to TRBD1. The CDR3 length is 14 residues. The V segment lost 9 bases and the J segment 1 base; nucleotides outside the gene matches: 7. CDR1 is LNHDA, CDR2 SQIVND, per germline (reference sequence). The CDR3 protein is CASPQGVSQETQYF. Here the CDR3 DNA reads TGTGCCAGCCCACAGGGGGTATCCCAAGAGACCCAGTACTTC.

To note about this clone: One end of the junction is discordant with germline, which a read error may explain. The chain employs TRBV7-7 and TRBJ2-5; 7 positions match TRBD1. The CDR3 sequence is 14 residues long. CDR1 and CDR2 (germline): SSHAT, FNYEAQ (reference sequence). CDR3: CASSTDRSQETQYF. The CDR3, as DNA: TGTGCTAGCAGCACGGACAGGAGCCAAGAGACCCAGTACTTC.

This clone was detected only a few times. The chain joins TRBV4-1 to TRBJ1-2; D uncertain. This CDR3 has 16 amino acids. In germline, CDR1 is MGHRA, CDR2 YSYEKL. V gave up 2 bases and J gave up 0 bases, with 13 bases separating them. CDR3 DNA sequence: TGCGCCAGCAGCCAAAAACCGAGATTAGCTAACTATGGCTACACCTTC. Amino acids: CASSQKPRLANYGYTF.

The chain combines TRBV4-1 with TRBJ2-6; D unclear. The V gene lost 0 bases and the J gene lost 0 bases, with 18 bases spanning the gap. CDR1 MGHRA and CDR2 YSYEKL come from the germline V gene. This CDR3 contains 20 residues. In DNA form, the CDR3 reads TGCGCCAGCAGCCAAGAAACGGCAGGTCGCTATACCTCTGGGGCCAACGTCCTGACTTTC. Its protein product is CASSQETAGRYTSGANVLTF.

The chain couples TRBV9 to TRBJ2-6; 7 positions agree with TRBD1. CDR3 length: 17 residues. Germline CDR1 SGDLS, CDR2 YYNGEE. After removal of 4 bases from V and 1 base from J, the junction contained 8 bases not matched to a gene. CDR3 DNA sequence: TGTGCCAGCAGCCCCGGACAGGCCGTTTCTGGGGCCAACGTCCTGACTTTC. Protein product: CASSPGQAVSGANVLTF.

The chain has TRBV27 and TRBJ1-2; the match to TRBD1 covers 7 bases. This CDR3 spans 13 amino acids. After removal of 8 bases from V and 5 bases from J, the junction contained 8 bases not matched to a gene. CDR1 is MNHEY and CDR2 is SMNVEV in the germline V gene (reference sequence). The DNA for the CDR3 is TGTGCCAGCTCGACAGGGTCCCGATATGGCTACACCTTC. This codes for CASSTGSRYGYTF.

The genes are TRBV4-2 and TRBJ1-2; 8 bases are a match to TRBD1. The germline gives CDR1 LGHNA, CDR2 YNFKEQ. J was trimmed by 8 bases and V by 2 bases; bases with no gene match: 4. The CDR3 loop spans 13 amino acids. CDR3 residues: CASSQTGTGGYTF. In DNA form, the CDR3 reads TGTGCCAGCAGCCAAACAGGGACAGGAGGCTACACCTTC.

The gene calls are TRBV7-9 and TRBJ1-4; D is undetermined. Trimming left V 4 bases short and J 8 bases short, with 20 bases between. The CDR3 consists of 16 residues. The germline V gene encodes CDR1 SEHNR and CDR2 FQNEAQ (reference sequence). In DNA form, the CDR3 reads TGTGCCAGCAGCTCCCCCCCTATAGGAATGAGGGAAAAACTGTTTTTT. This encodes CASSSPPIGMREKLFF.